These 16 T cell receptor beta chains came from one sample sequenced in a study of human T cells and chemical hapten exposure. MiXCR, applied by TCRdb to the RACE reads, yields one record per CDR3 protein. The sample carries 95,000 to 150,000 distinct CDR3 sequences, 13% recorded once. Time point: pre-sensitization, week 0. Regarding treatment: therapeutic diphenylcyclopropenone sensitization with weekly scalp DPC. The material was whole blood, obtained in connection with sensitization to the hapten diphenylcyclopropenone (DPC). These receptors originate from a woman between 18 and 30 years old with alopecia areata. Some clones in this sample may be carry-over from other donors' samples.

V and J are TRBV4-3 and TRBJ1-1, with D possibly matching TRBD1 (6 bases). Germline V lookup: CDR1 LGHNA, CDR2 YSLEER. The V end was cut by 0 bases, the J end by 1 base, with 9 bases between. The CDR3 runs to 15 residues. The CDR3 loop is CASSQDLGANTEAFF. As DNA, the CDR3 is TGCGCCAGCAGCCAAGATCTGGGGGCGAACACTGAAGCTTTCTTT.

This clonotype was seen a few times. The rearrangement links TRBV5-1 to TRBJ2-3, with D possibly matching TRBD1 (5 bases). V was cut by 4 bases and J by 0 bases, with 12 bases left in between. This CDR3 is built from 15 residues. Germline CDR1 SGHRS, CDR2 YFSETQ. Here the CDR3 DNA reads TGCGCCAGCAGCGGGGCCAGGAGAAGCACAGATACGCAGTATTTT. Amino acid sequence: CASSGARRSTDTQYF.

This clonotype was seen more than once but under ten times. This chain joins TRBV28 and TRBJ2-7, with 7 bases lining up with TRBD1. Germline CDR1 MDHEN, CDR2 SYDVKM. V lost 6 bases to trimming and J lost 1 base; unmatched junction nucleotides: 9. The CDR3 is 15 residues long. The CDR3 reads CASRFGRGKSYEQYF. The DNA for the CDR3 is TGTGCCAGCAGGTTCGGCAGGGGGAAATCCTACGAGCAGTACTTC.

V gene TRBV7-9 combines with J gene TRBJ2-7, with 9 bases that match TRBD1. Trimming took 5 bases from V and 6 from J; bases not matched to a gene: 8. The CDR3 has 14 amino acids. Looked up from germline, CDR1 is SEHNR and CDR2 is FQNEAQ (reference sequence). CDR3 nucleotides: TGTGCCAGCAGCCTACCGGGACAGGGCACCGAGCAGTACTTC. Its translation: CASSLPGQGTEQYF.

In this sample, this clonotype turned up a few times. The chain employs TRBV12-3 or TRBV12-4 and TRBJ2-7; D gene unclear. The CDR3 length is 13 residues. The ends were cut back, 1 base at V and 3 bases at J, with 7 bases in the middle. The CDR3 DNA reads as TGTGCCAGCAGTTTAGGAACGCTCTACGAGCAGTACTTC. Protein sequence: CASSLGTLYEQYF.

This clonotype has a count of ten or more. The rearrangement uses TRBV7-2 and TRBJ2-3, with D tentatively TRBD1 (6 bases). CDR1 and CDR2 (germline): SGHTA, FQGNSA. This CDR3 comprises 16 residues. Trimming cost V 5 bases and J 0 bases, with 15 bases left between them. The CDR3 loop reads CASSQSRTVSTDTQYF. The CDR3 DNA is TGTGCCAGCAGCCAAAGTAGGACAGTGAGCACAGATACGCAGTATTTT.

This clonotype was seen a few times. V usage is TRBV27 and J usage is TRBJ2-7; possibly TRBD2 for D (6 bases). Germline CDR1 MNHEY, CDR2 SMNVEV (reference sequence). This CDR3 has 13 amino acids. V lost 10 bases, J lost 0 bases, and 13 bases lay in between. DNA for the CDR3: TGTGCCACCGTTGGGGGGTTCTCCTACGAGCAGTACTTC. It yields the protein CATVGGFSYEQYF.

The chain recombines TRBV10-3 with TRBJ2-5, with D perhaps given as TRBD1 or TRBD2 (5 bases each). CDR1 is ENHRY and CDR2 is SYGVKD in the germline V gene. This CDR3 contains 13 residues. Trimming took 4 bases from V and 1 from J, leaving 7 bases between them. CDR3 region: CAISGGGQETQYF. The CDR3 DNA follows: TGTGCCATCAGTGGTGGGGGCCAAGAGACCCAGTACTTC.

This clonotype was counted only a few times. In DNA form, the CDR3 reads TGCGCCAGCAGCCAAGTGGGGGGGCGCGGCGGCTACACCTTC. Translated, it gives CASSQVGGRGGYTF. The rearrangement uses TRBV4-3 and TRBJ1-2, with D perhaps matching TRBD1 (6 bases). Trimming cost V 1 base and J 8 bases, with 14 bases left between them. Germline V CDR1 and CDR2: LGHNA, YSLEER. This CDR3 is built from 14 residues.

About this clonotype itself: An end of the junction differs from the germline gene, which may be a read error. The chain recombines TRBV6-1 with TRBJ2-7; D might be TRBD1 or TRBD2, each matching 5 bases. The CDR3 spans 15 residues. CDR1 and CDR2 (germline): MNHNS, SASEGT. CDR3 region: CASSESAGSSYKQYF. The CDR3 DNA follows: TGTGCCAGCAGTGAATCGGCAGGGAGCTCCTACAAGCAGTACTTC.

The J gene is TRBJ2-7, the V gene TRBV20-1; a weak D match, TRBD1 (5 bases). Trimming took 1 base from V and 8 from J, leaving 9 bases between them. The germline CDR1 and CDR2 sequences are DFQATT and SNEGSKA (reference sequence). This CDR3 is 11 amino acids long. CDR3 DNA sequence: TGCAGTGCTAGAGTCACAGGACAGCAGTACTTC. As protein: CSARVTGQQYF.

The chain links TRBV7-9 to TRBJ1-2; D possibly corresponds to TRBD1 (6 bases). The CDR3 has 16 residues. The germline V gene has CDR1 SEHNR and CDR2 FQNEAQ (reference sequence). Trimming removed 3 bases at V and 0 bases at J, with 14 bases between. Here the CDR3 reads CASSLATGTANYGYTF. CDR3 coding DNA: TGTGCCAGCAGCTTGGCTACAGGGACGGCTAACTATGGCTACACCTTC.

The rearrangement joins TRBV6-1 to TRBJ1-1; D gene ambiguous. The CDR3 covers 13 residues. The germline gives CDR1 MNHNS, CDR2 SASEGT. V dropped 4 bases and J dropped 7 bases, with 13 bases sitting between them. Written as DNA, the CDR3 is TGTGCCAGCAGTGTAGAACGCCAGCTTGAAGCTTTCTTT. This sequence encodes CASSVERQLEAFF.

The genes are TRBV28 and TRBJ1-3; 7 bases match TRBD1. The length of the CDR3 is 15 residues. Germline trimming cut 6 bases from V and 2 bases from J; bases unmatched to any gene: 7. Germline assignment: CDR1 MDHEN and CDR2 SYDVKM. Here the CDR3 reads CASRIMTGTGNTIYF. The CDR3 coding sequence is TGTGCCAGCAGGATAATGACAGGGACTGGAAACACCATATATTTT.

Notes on this clonotype: A much larger clone sits a single nucleotide away, making a read error possible. The chain uses TRBV7-2 and TRBJ1-6, with no clear D. The CDR3 spans 14 residues. Germline CDR1 reads SGHTA; CDR2 reads FQGNSA. DNA of the CDR3: TGTGCCAGCAGCTTAGTGAACACAAATTCACCCTTCCACTTT. It is translated as CASSLVNTNSPFHF. Full variable domain (missing parts from reference TRBV7-2 and TRBJ1-6): GAGVSQSPSNKVTEKGKDVELRCDPISGHTALYWYRQSLGQGLEFLIYFQGNSAPDKSGLPSDRFSAERTGGSVSTLTIQRTQQEDSAVYLCASSLVNTNSPFHFGNGTRLTVT.

The genes are TRBV28 and TRBJ2-7, with D hard to call. The CDR3 loop spans 12 amino acids. CDR1 MDHEN and CDR2 SYDVKM come from the germline V gene. The V gene lost 7 bases and the J gene lost 4 bases, with 11 bases spanning the gap. The CDR3 spells CASTAGHYEQYF. DNA for the CDR3: TGTGCCAGCACCGCCGGGCATTACGAGCAGTACTTC.